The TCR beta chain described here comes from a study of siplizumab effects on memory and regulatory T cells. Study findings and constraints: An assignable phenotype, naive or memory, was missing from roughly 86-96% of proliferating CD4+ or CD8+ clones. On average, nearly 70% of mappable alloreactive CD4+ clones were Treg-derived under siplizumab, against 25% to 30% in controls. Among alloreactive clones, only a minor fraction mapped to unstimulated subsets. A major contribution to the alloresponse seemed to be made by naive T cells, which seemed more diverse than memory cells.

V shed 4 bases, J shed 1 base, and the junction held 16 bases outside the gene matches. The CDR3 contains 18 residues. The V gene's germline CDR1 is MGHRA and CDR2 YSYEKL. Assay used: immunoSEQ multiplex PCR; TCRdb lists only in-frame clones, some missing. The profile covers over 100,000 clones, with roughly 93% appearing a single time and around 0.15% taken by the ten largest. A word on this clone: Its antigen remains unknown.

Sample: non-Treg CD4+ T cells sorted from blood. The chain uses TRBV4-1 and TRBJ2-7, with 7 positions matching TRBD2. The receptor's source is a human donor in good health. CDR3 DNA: TGCGCCAGCAGCCGGGAAATCCACCGGGACTACCTTTCCTACGAGCAGTACTTC. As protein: CASSREIHRDYLSYEQYF.